The sequence of this TCR beta chain was determined in a study of OX40 agonist ivuxolimab in advanced cancers. Study background: Participants averaged about 60 years of age (range 23 to 79) and were around 85% male.

CDR1 is SGHTA and CDR2 is FQGNSA in the germline V gene. CDR3 length: 17 residues. J was trimmed by 0 bases and V by 1 base; bases with no gene match: 7. Assay: immunoSEQ multiplex PCR; the TCRdb copy retains only in-frame clones and omits some. The sample has about 67,000 clones; just over 90% are singletons. The sequence came from an adult with an advanced solid tumor such as melanoma, head and neck, liver or kidney cancer. The specimen was CD4+ or CD8+ T cells sorted from blood, collected in a trial of the OX40 agonist ivuxolimab. J is TRBJ2-3 and V is TRBV7-2; 7 bases are a match to TRBD2. CDR3 region: CASSLVGGGSSTDTQYF. The CDR3 DNA is TGTGCCAGCAGCTTAGTTGGCGGGGGTTCTAGCACAGATACGCAGTATTTT.